The TCR beta chain described here comes from a study of T cells in Graves' hyperthyroidism and ophthalmopathy (dated by TCRdb to the late 2010s). Some background on the complete study: Peripheral blood was collected at initial diagnosis, before any treatment. To identify TCR V-J signatures that set the groups apart, the researchers used a discovery cohort of 100 patients, made up of under 45 with Graves' ophthalmopathy and about 59 with stable Graves' hyperthyroidism. Prospective prediction of ophthalmopathy was tested in an independent validation cohort consisting of 18 hyperthyroidism patients and about 17 patients who later progressed to ophthalmopathy. The roughly 91 discovery patients were randomly divided into training and test sets at a 7:3 ratio. The study also compared thyroid tissue and blood T-cell repertoires from over 5 Graves' hyperthyroidism patients. After sampling, hyperthyroidism patients received methimazole starting at 30 mg daily, and ophthalmopathy patients received high-dose intravenous methylprednisolone. The paper reports TCR Vbeta CDR3 sequencing of 140 or so peripheral blood samples: around 45 ophthalmopathy, fewer than 80 hyperthyroidism and approximately 17 progressor patients. The paper as a whole reports these results and caveats: Most expanded thyroid clonotypes (frequency above 0.001) were also detected in blood, a finding suggesting that blood repertoires may reflect thyroid immune responses. Ophthalmopathy was separated from stable hyperthyroidism by a 13 V-J signature model, with roughly 88% sensitivity and just over 81% specificity obtained in cross-validation and 80%/75% obtained in testing. In validation, the model predicted progression to ophthalmopathy with approximately 71% sensitivity and less than 80% specificity, a median of around 6.6 months before onset. No statistical method was used to fix the sample size in advance, and group allocation was not hidden from the investigators.

Stable Graves' hyperthyroidism was defined as no progression to ophthalmopathy during 18 months of follow-up. Hyperthyroidism patients were aged 18 to 65 years and newly diagnosed, with disease duration of less than 2 months. Exclusion was applied to patients with uncontrolled infections, other autoimmune diseases, pregnancy or lactation. Clinical symptoms, serum thyroxine and TRAb, thyroid ultrasound, and orbital computed tomography formed the basis for the diagnoses. Ficoll-Paque density gradient centrifugation was used to isolate PBMCs from 8.5 to 10 ml of fresh peripheral blood. Total RNA was extracted using Trizol reagent, and RNA quality was assessed on an Agilent 2100 Bioanalyzer. V and J are truncated by 5 bases and 0 bases respectively, leaving an intervening sequence of 15 bases. Inclusive of the bounding cysteine and phenylalanine, the CDR3 is 16 residues long. Only the CDR3 portion is preserved as DNA: 48 bases, with reading frame beginning at the first base. For CDR1 and CDR2, the germline V gene (reference sequence) lists SEHNR and FQNEAQ.

The TCR beta CDR3 regions were amplified from RNA transcripts. The TCR CDR3 was subjected to a first round of RT-PCR using the HTBI primer set and the Qiagen OneStep RT-PCR kit. Libraries were constructed in a second round of multiplex PCR, after which size selection and purification were carried out. Paired-end sequencing of the libraries was performed with 100 bp reads on an Illumina HiSeq2000. In the source study's methods: SOAPnuke was used to process the raw data, removing reads that contained adapters or uncalled bases, had a mean Phred below 15, or lacked an exact match to the constant primer or identifier. High-quality paired reads were merged using COPE v1.2.5, and each unique nucleotide sequence was defined as a clonotype. MiTCR v1.1 was used to align clonotypes to the IMGT TRBV, TRBD and TRBJ reference segments. The analysis was restricted to V-J combinations with a frequency above 0.0001, which together covered about 99% of the repertoires. A TCS score was defined as the ratio between F50 (clonal expansion) and ExV (chaos), using BLOSUM62-based TCRdist between CDR3 peptides within each V-J. Welch's t-statistics and random forest reduced fewer than 600 V-J features to 10 to 15, which were used in a naive Bayes classifier (R e1071). TCRdb reprocessed the public reads (quality trimming at Q25 with fastp, clone calling with MiXCR) and kept in-frame beta chains. When rows share a CDR3 protein, they turn into one entry using the most common DNA and genes. The V and J calls follow TCRdb's processing rather than the paper's. Counted in this sample were fewer than 850,000 distinct CDR3 sequences; around 15% of them appeared once. The leading ten clones occupy 15% to 18% of the sample.

This clonotype was seen ten or more times. There is no known antigen for this receptor. No much larger clone is present one base from it, and per-base qualities are unavailable. The sample comprised blood. The TCR originated in a man between 45 and 60 years old with Graves' hyperthyroidism. The chain employs TRBV7-9 and TRBJ2-3; the best D guess is TRBD2, with 6 bases matching. The CDR3 protein: CASSPVGSGSTDTQYF. The DNA sequence reads TGTGCCAGCAGCCCCGTTGGTAGCGGAAGCACAGATACGCAGTATTTT.